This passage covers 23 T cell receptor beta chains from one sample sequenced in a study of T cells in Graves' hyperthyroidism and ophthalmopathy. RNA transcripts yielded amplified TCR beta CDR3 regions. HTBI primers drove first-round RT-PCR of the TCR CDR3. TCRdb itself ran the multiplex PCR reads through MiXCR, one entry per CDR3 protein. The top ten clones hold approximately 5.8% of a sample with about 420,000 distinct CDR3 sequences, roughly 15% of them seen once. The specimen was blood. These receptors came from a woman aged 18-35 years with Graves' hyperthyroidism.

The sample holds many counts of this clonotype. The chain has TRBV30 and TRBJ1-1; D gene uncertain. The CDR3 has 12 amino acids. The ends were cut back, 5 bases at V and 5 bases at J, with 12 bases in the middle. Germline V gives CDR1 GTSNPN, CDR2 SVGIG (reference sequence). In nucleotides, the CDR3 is TGTGCCTGGGGCACCGATCTAACTGAAGCTTTCTTT. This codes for CAWGTDLTEAFF.

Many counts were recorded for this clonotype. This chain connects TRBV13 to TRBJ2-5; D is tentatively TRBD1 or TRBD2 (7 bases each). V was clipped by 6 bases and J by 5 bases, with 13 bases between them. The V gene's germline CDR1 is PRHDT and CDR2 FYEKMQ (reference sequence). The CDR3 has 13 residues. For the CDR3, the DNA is TGTGCCAGCAGTTCAGGGGGGGACGAGACCCAGTACTTC. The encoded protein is CASSSGGDETQYF.

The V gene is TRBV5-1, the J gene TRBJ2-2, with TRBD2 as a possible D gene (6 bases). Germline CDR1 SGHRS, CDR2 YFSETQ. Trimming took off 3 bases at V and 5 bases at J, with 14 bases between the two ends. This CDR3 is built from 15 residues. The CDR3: CASSSGDWGTGELFF. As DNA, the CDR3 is TGCGCCAGCAGCTCGGGGGACTGGGGGACCGGGGAGCTGTTTTTT.

CDR3 nucleotides: TGTGCCAGCAGTATGGACAAGAGCTCTGGAAACACCATATATTTT. This encodes CASSMDKSSGNTIYF. This rearrangement joins TRBV28 to TRBJ1-3, with D maybe TRBD1 (5 bases). Trimming removed 5 bases from V and 0 bases from J, with 11 bases in between. Germline CDR1 is MDHEN and CDR2 is SYDVKM. This CDR3 region has 15 residues. The full variable domain, completed using reference TRBV28 and TRBJ1-3, is DVKVTQSSRYLVKRTGEKVFLECVQDMDHENMFWYRQDPGLGLRLIYFSYDVKMKEKGDIPEGYSVSREKKERFSLILESASTNQTSMYLCASSMDKSSGNTIYFGEGSWLTVV.

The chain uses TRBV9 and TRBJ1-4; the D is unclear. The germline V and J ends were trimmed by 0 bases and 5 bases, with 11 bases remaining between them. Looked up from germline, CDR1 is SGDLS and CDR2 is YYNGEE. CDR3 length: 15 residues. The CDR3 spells CASSVGWPANEKLFF. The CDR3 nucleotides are TGTGCCAGCAGCGTAGGATGGCCAGCAAATGAAAAACTGTTTTTT.

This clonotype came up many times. The CDR3 sequence is CASSYLGLNTGELFF. The CDR3 DNA follows: TGTGCCAGCAGCTATCTGGGACTTAACACCGGGGAGCTGTTTTTT. This chain links TRBV28 with TRBJ2-2, with D possibly being TRBD2 (6 bases). V was shortened by 6 bases and J by 2 bases, with 13 bases between the two germline ends. The germline V gene has CDR1 MDHEN and CDR2 SYDVKM. This CDR3 spans 15 amino acids.

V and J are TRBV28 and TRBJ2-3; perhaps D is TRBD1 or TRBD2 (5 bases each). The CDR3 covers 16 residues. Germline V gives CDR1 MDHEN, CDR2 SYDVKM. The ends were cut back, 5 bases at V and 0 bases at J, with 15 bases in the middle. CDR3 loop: CASSLDGRESTDTQYF. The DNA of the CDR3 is TGTGCCAGCAGTCTCGATGGCAGGGAGAGCACAGATACGCAGTATTTT.

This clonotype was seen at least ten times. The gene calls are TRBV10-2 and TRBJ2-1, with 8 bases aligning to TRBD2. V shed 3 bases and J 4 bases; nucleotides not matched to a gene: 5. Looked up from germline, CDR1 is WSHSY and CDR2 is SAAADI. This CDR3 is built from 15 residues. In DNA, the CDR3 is TGCGCCAGCAGTGAAAGCGGGAGCCTTTACAATGAGCAGTTCTTC. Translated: CASSESGSLYNEQFF.

The CDR3, as DNA: TGCGCCAGCAGCCTGACTAGCGGAATACTCTACGAGCAGTACTTC. Its protein is CASSLTSGILYEQYF. V usage is TRBV5-1 and J usage is TRBJ2-7, with 9 bases aligning to TRBD2. CDR1 and CDR2 (germline): SGHRS, YFSETQ. Losses at the gene ends were 4 bases for V and 3 bases for J; bases not matched to a gene: 8. CDR3 length: 15 residues.

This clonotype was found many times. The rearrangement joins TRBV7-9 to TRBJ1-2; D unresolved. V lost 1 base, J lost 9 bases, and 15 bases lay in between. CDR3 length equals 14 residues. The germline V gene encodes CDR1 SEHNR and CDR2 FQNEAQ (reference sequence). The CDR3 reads CASSLEGGRSSYTF. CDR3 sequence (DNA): TGTGCCAGCAGCTTAGAAGGTGGGAGGAGCAGCTACACCTTC.

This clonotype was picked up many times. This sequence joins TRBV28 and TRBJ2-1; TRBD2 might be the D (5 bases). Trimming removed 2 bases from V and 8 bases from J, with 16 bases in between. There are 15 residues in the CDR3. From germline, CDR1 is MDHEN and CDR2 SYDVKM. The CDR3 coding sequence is TGTGCCAGCAGTTTAGCGTCTAGCCCTCCAGATGAGCAGTTCTTC. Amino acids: CASSLASSPPDEQFF.

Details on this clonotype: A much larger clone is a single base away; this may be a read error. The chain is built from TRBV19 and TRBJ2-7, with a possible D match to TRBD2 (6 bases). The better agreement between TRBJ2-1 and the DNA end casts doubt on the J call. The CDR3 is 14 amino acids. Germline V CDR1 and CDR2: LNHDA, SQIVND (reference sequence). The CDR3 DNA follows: TGTGCCAGTAGTACCGCGGGACGTTCCTACGAGCAGTTCTTC. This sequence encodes CASSTAGRSYEQFF.

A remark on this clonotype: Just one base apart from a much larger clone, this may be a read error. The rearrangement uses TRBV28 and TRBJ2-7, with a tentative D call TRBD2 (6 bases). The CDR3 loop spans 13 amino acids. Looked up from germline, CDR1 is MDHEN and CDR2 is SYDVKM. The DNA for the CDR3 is TGTGCCATCGAGGGAGGCGTGGCTGCCGAGCAGTGCTTC. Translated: CAIEGGVAAEQCF.

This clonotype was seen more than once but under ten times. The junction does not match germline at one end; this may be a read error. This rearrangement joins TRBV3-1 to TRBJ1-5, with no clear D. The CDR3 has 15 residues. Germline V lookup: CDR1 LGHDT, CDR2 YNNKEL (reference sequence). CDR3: CASSHRGSLNRPQHF. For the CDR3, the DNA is TGTGCCAGCAGCCACCGAGGCAGCCTCAATCGGCCCCAGCATTTT.

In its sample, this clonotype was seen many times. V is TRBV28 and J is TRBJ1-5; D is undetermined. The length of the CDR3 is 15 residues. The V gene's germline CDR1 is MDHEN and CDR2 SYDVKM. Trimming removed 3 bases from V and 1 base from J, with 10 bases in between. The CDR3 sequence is CASSFHTGSNQPQHF. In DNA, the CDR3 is TGTGCCAGCAGTTTTCATACCGGGAGCAATCAGCCCCAGCATTTT.

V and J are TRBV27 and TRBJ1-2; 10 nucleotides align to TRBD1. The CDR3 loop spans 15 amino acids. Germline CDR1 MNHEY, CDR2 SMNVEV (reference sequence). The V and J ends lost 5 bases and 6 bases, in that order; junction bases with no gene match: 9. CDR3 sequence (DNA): TGTGCCAGCAGTCCCGGGACAGGGGCTACAAATGGCTACACCTTC. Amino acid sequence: CASSPGTGATNGYTF.

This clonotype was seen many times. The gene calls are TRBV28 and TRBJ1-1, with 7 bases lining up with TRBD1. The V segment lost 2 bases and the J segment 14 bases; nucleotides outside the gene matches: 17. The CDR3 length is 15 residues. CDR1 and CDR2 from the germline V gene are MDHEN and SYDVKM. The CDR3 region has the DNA TGTGCCAGCAGTTTAGGGAGACAGGGCTCTAGGCGGGCGTTCTTT. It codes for CASSLGRQGSRRAFF.

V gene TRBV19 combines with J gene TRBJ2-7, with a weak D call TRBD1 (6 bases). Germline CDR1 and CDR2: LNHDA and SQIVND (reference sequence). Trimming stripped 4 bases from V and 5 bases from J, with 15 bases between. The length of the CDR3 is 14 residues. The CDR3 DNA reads TGTGCCAGTAGTAGGACAGATCTGATACACGAGCAGTACTTC. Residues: CASSRTDLIHEQYF.

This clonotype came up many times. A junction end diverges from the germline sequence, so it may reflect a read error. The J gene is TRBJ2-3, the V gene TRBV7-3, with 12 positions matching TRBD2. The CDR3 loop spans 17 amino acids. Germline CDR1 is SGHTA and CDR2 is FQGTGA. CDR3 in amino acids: CASSITGTSGSTDTQYF. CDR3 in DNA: TGTGCCAGCAGCATAACCGGGACTAGCGGGAGCACAGATACGCAGTATTTT.

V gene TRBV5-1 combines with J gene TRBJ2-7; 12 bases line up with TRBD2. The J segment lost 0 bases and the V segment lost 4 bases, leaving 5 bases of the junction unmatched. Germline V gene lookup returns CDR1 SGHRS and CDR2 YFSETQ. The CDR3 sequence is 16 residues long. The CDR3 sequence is CASSRGLAGASYEQYF. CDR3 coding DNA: TGCGCCAGCAGCAGGGGACTAGCGGGTGCCTCCTACGAGCAGTACTTC.

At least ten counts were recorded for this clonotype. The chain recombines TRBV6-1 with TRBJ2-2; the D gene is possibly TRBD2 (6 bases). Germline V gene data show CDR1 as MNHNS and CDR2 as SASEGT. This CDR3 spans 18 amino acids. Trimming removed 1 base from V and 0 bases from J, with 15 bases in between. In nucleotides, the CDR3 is TGTGCCAGCAGTGAAGGGGGCGGGAAGTTCGCGAACACCGGGGAGCTGTTTTTT. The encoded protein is CASSEGGGKFANTGELFF.

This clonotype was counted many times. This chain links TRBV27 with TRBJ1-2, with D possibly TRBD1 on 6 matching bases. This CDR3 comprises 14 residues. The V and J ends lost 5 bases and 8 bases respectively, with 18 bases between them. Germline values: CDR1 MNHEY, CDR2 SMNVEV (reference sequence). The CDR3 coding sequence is TGTGCCAGCAGTACTACAGGGAGTCTACCCGGCTACACCTTC. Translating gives CASSTTGSLPGYTF.

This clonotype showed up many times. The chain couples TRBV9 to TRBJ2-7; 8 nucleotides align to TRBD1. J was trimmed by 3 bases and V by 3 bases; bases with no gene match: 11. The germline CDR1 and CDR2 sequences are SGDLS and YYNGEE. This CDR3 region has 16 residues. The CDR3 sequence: CASSASTGVFGYEQYF. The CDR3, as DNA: TGTGCCAGCAGCGCGTCGACAGGGGTGTTTGGCTACGAGCAGTACTTC.